The 15 T cell receptor beta chains in this list originate from one sample, sequenced in a study of vaccination effects on CD4 cells after COVID-19. These receptors have no known antigen. In the ViraFEST assay, antigen-specific CD4+ clonotypes were identified by expansion after peptide-pool stimulation. Culture proceeded for about 11 days, and CD4+ T cells were then isolated. Two-dose vaccination with either BNT162b2 or mRNA-1273 was given to the participants. Generated by immunoSEQ multiplex PCR, the TCRdb table keeps only in-frame clones and is missing some. Among around 81,000 clones, around four fifths were seen once, and the ten largest hold 1.1%. Material: CD4+ T cells from PBMCs cultured with HCoV-OC43 spike peptides, obtained after COVID-19 vaccination. Indicated subset: HCoV-OC43 spike overlapping peptide pool stimulation. The source of these receptors is a human donor who received a COVID-19 vaccine.

V usage is TRBV30 and J usage is TRBJ2-1; the match to TRBD1 covers 9 bases. The CDR3 totals 14 residues. Germline CDR1 GTSNPN, CDR2 SVGIG (reference sequence). With 2 bases clipped from V and 4 bases from J, the junction kept 3 bases outside the gene matches. In nucleotides, the CDR3 is TGTGCCTGGAGTTCGGGACAGGGTTACAATGAGCAGTTCTTC. This translates into CAWSSGQGYNEQFF.

V gene TRBV2 combines with J gene TRBJ2-5; 12 nucleotides match TRBD2. With 5 bases clipped from V and 3 bases from J, the junction kept 4 bases outside the gene matches. The germline V gene has CDR1 SNHLY and CDR2 FYNNEI. The CDR3 consists of 15 residues. The CDR3 spells CASSPRLAGEETQYF. The CDR3 bases are TGTGCCAGCAGTCCCCGACTAGCGGGGGAAGAGACCCAGTACTTC.

The chain combines TRBV11-2 with TRBJ2-2, with D unclear. The V gene lost 5 bases and the J gene lost 4 bases, with 17 bases spanning the gap. Germline loops: CDR1 SGHAT, CDR2 FQNNGV. CDR3 length: 16 residues. The chain's CDR3 is CASSPHYDGATGELFF. The DNA for the CDR3 is TGTGCCAGCAGCCCGCACTATGACGGTGCCACCGGGGAGCTGTTTTTT.

V gene TRBV9 combines with J gene TRBJ2-3; D is unclear. The CDR3 has 14 amino acids. Germline V gene data show CDR1 as SGDLS and CDR2 as YYNGEE. V was shortened by 2 bases and J by 4 bases, with 11 bases between the two germline ends. The CDR3 DNA reads TGTGCCAGCAGCGTCCTCCCACTCCCAGATACGCAGTATTTT. It specifies CASSVLPLPDTQYF.

J is TRBJ1-2 and V is TRBV6-6, with D maybe TRBD1 (5 bases). V was cut by 5 bases and J by 2 bases, with 15 bases left in between. The V gene's germline CDR1 is MNHNY and CDR2 SVGAGI (reference sequence). The CDR3 is 15 amino acids. The CDR3 loop is CASSPRRGVNYGYTF. The CDR3 nucleotides are TGTGCCAGCAGTCCCCGCCGGGGCGTGAACTATGGCTACACCTTC.

The CDR3 is CASSAGQEKFASPLHF. The CDR3, as DNA: TGTGCCAGCAGCGCTGGACAGGAGAAATTCGCTTCACCCCTCCACTTT. The V and J genes are TRBV9 and TRBJ1-6; TRBD1 agrees at 7 bases. Per germline, CDR1 SGDLS and CDR2 YYNGEE. The J segment lost 9 bases and the V segment lost 3 bases, leaving 12 bases of the junction unmatched. The CDR3 spans 16 residues.

The rearrangement uses TRBV19 and TRBJ2-1, with 13 positions matching TRBD2. Per the germline V gene, CDR1 is LNHDA and CDR2 is SQIVND (reference sequence). The trim removed 3 bases at V and 8 bases at J, leaving 4 bases unmatched. The CDR3 length is 15 residues. The CDR3 here is CASSIELAGGDEQFF. For the CDR3, the DNA is TGTGCCAGTAGTATCGAACTAGCGGGGGGGGATGAGCAGTTCTTC.

The rearrangement links TRBV28 to TRBJ2-2; 8 nucleotides line up with TRBD2. Looked up from germline, CDR1 is MDHEN and CDR2 is SYDVKM. This CDR3 is 15 amino acids long. The V and J ends lost 6 bases and 0 bases, in that order; junction bases with no gene match: 3. In DNA, the CDR3 is TGTGCCAGCAGCCCCGGGGGGGCGAACACCGGGGAGCTGTTTTTT. Translated: CASSPGGANTGELFF.

Details on this clone: The same CDR3 can be traced to other DNA sequences in this sample. The rearrangement links TRBV5-1 to TRBJ1-1; D is unclear. This CDR3 has 13 residues. Trimming took 1 base from V and 1 from J, leaving 5 bases between them. Germline CDR1 SGHRS, CDR2 YFSETQ. The CDR3 coding sequence is TGCGCCAGCAGCTTGACAGCGAACACTGAAGCTTTCTTT. This translates into CASSLTANTEAFF. The entire variable domain, with the rest obtained from reference TRBV5-1 and TRBJ1-1, is as follows: KAGVTQTPRYLIKTRGQQVTLSCSPISGHRSVSWYQQTPGQGLQFLFEYFSETQRNKGNFPGRFSGRQFSNSRSEMNVSTLELGDSALYLCASSLTANTEAFFGQGTRLTVV.

This sequence joins TRBV5-5 and TRBJ1-6; 7 positions agree with TRBD1. The V gene end was trimmed by 2 bases and the J gene end by 13 bases; junction bases not matched to a gene: 12. The germline CDR1 and CDR2 sequences are SGHKS and YYEKEE (reference sequence). This CDR3 is 15 amino acids long. The CDR3 loop is CASSLISQGVWPLHF. The DNA of the CDR3 is TGTGCCAGCAGCTTAATTAGTCAGGGGGTCTGGCCCCTCCACTTT.

J is TRBJ2-2 and V is TRBV30; TRBD1 matches 12 bases. This CDR3 is 18 amino acids long. Germline assignment: CDR1 GTSNPN and CDR2 SVGIG (reference sequence). The ends lost 4 bases at V and 0 bases at J; junction bases unmatched: 9. Written as DNA, the CDR3 is TGTGCCTGGAATCGGGACAGGGGGCTTCCCGCGAACACCGGGGAGCTGTTTTTT. Its translation is CAWNRDRGLPANTGELFF.

The CDR3 region is CASSLARDTDNEQFF. The CDR3 DNA follows: TGTGCCAGCAGCTTAGCCCGGGACACCGACAATGAGCAGTTCTTC. This sequence joins TRBV11-3 and TRBJ2-1, with a weak D call TRBD1 (6 bases). Trimming shortened V by 1 base and J by 5 bases, and 12 bases separated the two germline ends. Germline CDR1 and CDR2: SGHNT and YENEEA. This CDR3 contains 15 residues.

V is TRBV6-1 and J is TRBJ1-1, with 7 bases fitting TRBD1. V shed 7 bases and J 9 bases; nucleotides not matched to a gene: 14. Per germline, CDR1 MNHNS and CDR2 SASEGT. CDR3 length equals 14 residues. CDR3 protein: CASNLPGQRTQAFF. CDR3 DNA: TGTGCCAGCAACCTCCCGGGACAGCGTACGCAAGCTTTCTTT.

This clone has just a few counts. The genes are TRBV2 and TRBJ2-1; possibly TRBD2 for D (6 bases). CDR1 is SNHLY and CDR2 is FYNNEI in the germline V gene. Trimming removed 3 bases from V and 7 bases from J, with 7 bases in between. This CDR3 has 12 amino acids. In DNA, the CDR3 is TGTGCCAGCAGTGAGCGGGGAAATGAGCAGTTCTTC. Translating gives CASSERGNEQFF.

This clone has a handful of counts. V and J are TRBV3-1 (or the pseudogene TRBV3-2) and TRBJ1-2; possibly TRBD1 for D (6 bases). Looked up from germline, CDR1 is LGHDT and CDR2 is YNNKEL (reference sequence). The CDR3 has 16 residues. V was pared by 1 base and J by 3 bases, with 15 bases between. CDR3 nucleotide sequence: TGTGCCAGCAGCCAAGGCCCTTCAGGGGTGTACTATGGCTACACCTTC. Translated: CASSQGPSGVYYGYTF.